This is a list of T cell receptor beta chains from one sample in a study of OX40 agonist ivuxolimab in advanced cancers. Assay: immunoSEQ multiplex PCR; the TCRdb copy retains only in-frame clones and omits some. This table holds 57,000 or so clones, 84% found once. Here the sequenced sample was CD4+ or CD8+ T cells sorted from blood, taken in a trial of the OX40 agonist ivuxolimab. All receptors come from an adult with an advanced solid tumor such as melanoma, head and neck, liver or kidney cancer. Each CDR3 is given with its conserved first and last residue. Each record gives: V gene, J gene, D gene, clone size, CDR3 protein, CDR3 DNA. A D gene is named only where the DNA matches it firmly. Clone sizes are given selectively: once, few, many, or a class where the clone is expanded.

>TRBV2|TRBJ2-3|.|.
CATPRGSSTDTQYF
TGTGCCACCCCTCGGGGATCTAGCACAGATACGCAGTATTTT
>TRBV6-6|TRBJ1-1|.|once
CASSLQSENTEAFF
TGTGCCAGCAGCTTACAGTCGGAGAACACTGAAGCTTTCTTT
>TRBV9|TRBJ2-3|.|.
CASSVARDKDTDTQYF
TGTGCCAGCAGCGTCGCGAGGGACAAGGACACAGATACGCAGTATTTT
>TRBV14|TRBJ1-2|TRBD1|.
CASSRDRAIQGGYTF
TGTGCCAGCAGCCGGGACAGGGCCATACAGGGTGGCTACACCTTC
>TRBV14|TRBJ2-7|.|.
CASSARGWERYEQYF
TGTGCCAGCAGCGCCCGGGGATGGGAAAGATACGAGCAGTACTTC
>TRBV7-2|TRBJ2-1|TRBD2|.
CASSSRGGEQFF
TGTGCCAGCAGCTCCCGGGGAGGGGAGCAGTTCTTC
>TRBV2|TRBJ2-1|.|.
CASTRDRLKQFF
TGTGCCAGCACGCGAGACCGACTAAAGCAGTTCTTC
>TRBV18|TRBJ1-4|TRBD1|once
CASSPPIGQGSTREKLFF
TGTGCCAGCTCACCACCCATAGGACAGGGCTCGACGAGGGAAAAACTGTTTTTT
>TRBV28|TRBJ2-5|TRBD2|.
CASTLGLAGESGMETQYF
TGTGCCAGCACCCTTGGACTAGCGGGGGAATCAGGGATGGAGACCCAGTACTTC
>TRBV28|TRBJ1-2|.|.
CASSLFRAGNYGYTF
TGTGCCAGCAGTTTATTCCGGGCGGGGAACTATGGCTACACCTTC
>TRBV9|TRBJ2-1|TRBD2|once
CASSVEAGGRVEQFF
TGTGCCAGCAGCGTCGAAGCGGGCGGGAGGGTTGAGCAGTTCTTC
>TRBV15|TRBJ1-4|TRBD1|.
CATSREAGGTNEKLFF
TGTGCCACCAGCAGAGAAGCAGGGGGAACTAATGAAAAACTGTTTTTT
>TRBV7-9|TRBJ2-1|TRBD1|few
CASSLGGQDQFF
TGTGCCAGCAGCTTAGGTGGACAGGACCAGTTCTTC
>TRBV5-1|TRBJ2-1|TRBD2|.
CASSPGLGTSGRGSYNEQFF
TGCGCCAGCAGCCCGGGACTCGGGACTAGCGGGAGAGGATCCTACAATGAGCAGTTCTTC
>TRBV27|TRBJ2-7|.|.
CASSPGDGRYDEQYF
TGTGCCAGCAGTCCCGGGGACGGGCGTTATGACGAGCAGTACTTC
>TRBV27|TRBJ1-5|.|.
CASSFSGVNNQPQHF
TGTGCCAGCAGTTTTTCAGGGGTTAACAATCAGCCCCAGCATTTT
>TRBV5-8|TRBJ1-1|TRBD1|.
CASSSGQLNTEAFF
TGTGCCAGCAGCTCGGGACAGCTGAACACTGAAGCTTTCTTT
>TRBV7-8|TRBJ1-3|TRBD1|.
CASSLEGGTGHTIYF
TGTGCCAGCAGCTTAGAGGGCGGGACAGGGCACACCATATATTTT
>TRBV29-1|TRBJ2-1|TRBD1|.
CSVERDRDYNEQFF
TGCAGCGTTGAAAGGGACAGGGACTACAATGAGCAGTTCTTC
>TRBV6-6|TRBJ1-4|TRBD1|.
CASSYGQGRDEKLFF
TGTGCCAGCAGTTACGGACAGGGACGCGATGAAAAACTGTTTTTT
>TRBV7-1|TRBJ2-7|.|.
CASSLTRQDSYEQYF
TGTGCCAGCAGCTTAACTAGACAGGACTCCTACGAGCAGTACTTC
>TRBV29-1|TRBJ2-2|.|.
CSVEGQFTGELFF
TGCAGCGTTGAAGGGCAGTTCACCGGGGAGCTGTTTTTT
>TRBV10-2|TRBJ2-3|.|.
CASSDSTDTQYF
TGCGCCAGCAGTGACAGCACAGATACGCAGTATTTT
>TRBV6-5|TRBJ1-2|.|.
CASSYRPRDYGYTF
TGTGCCAGCAGTTACCGTCCGAGGGACTATGGCTACACCTTC
>TRBV7-3|TRBJ2-7|.|.
CASSPGGGRGSHEQYF
TGTGCCAGCAGTCCAGGGGGCGGGAGAGGTTCCCACGAGCAGTACTTC
>TRBV6-5|TRBJ1-1|TRBD1|.
CASSSTGGEGTEAFF
TGTGCCAGCAGTTCGACAGGGGGCGAGGGCACTGAAGCTTTCTTT
>TRBV7-9|TRBJ2-3|.|.
CASSLVPEVDTQYF
TGTGCCAGCAGCTTAGTCCCAGAGGTGGATACGCAGTATTTT
>TRBV29-1|TRBJ1-5|.|.
CSVADGFLGNQPQHF
TGCAGCGTCGCGGACGGGTTTTTAGGCAATCAGCCCCAGCATTTT
>TRBV28|TRBJ2-7|TRBD2|.
CASSSHNSGRRYEQYF
TGTGCCAGCAGTTCCCACAATAGCGGGAGGAGATACGAGCAGTACTTC
>TRBV7-3|TRBJ2-2|TRBD2|.
CASSPGLATGELFF
TGTGCCAGCAGCCCGGGACTAGCGACCGGGGAGCTGTTTTTT
>TRBV28|TRBJ1-1|TRBD1|.
CASRHPTGVGEAFF
TGTGCCAGCAGGCATCCCACAGGGGTCGGTGAAGCTTTCTTT
>TRBV21-1|TRBJ2-7|.|.
CASSKVPGSYEQYF
TGTGCCAGCAGCAAAGTCCCGGGGTCCTACGAGCAGTACTTC
>TRBV29-1|TRBJ2-1|TRBD2|.
CSMITSGGSNEQFF
TGCAGCATGATCACTAGCGGGGGGTCCAATGAGCAGTTCTTC
>TRBV19|TRBJ1-6|TRBD1|.
CASSFGQGTSPLHF
TGTGCCAGTAGTTTCGGACAGGGGACATCACCCCTCCACTTT
>TRBV6-4|TRBJ1-1|TRBD1|.
CASSKDRTNTEAFF
TGTGCCAGCAGCAAGGACAGGACGAACACTGAAGCTTTCTTT
>TRBV7-9|TRBJ2-1|.|.
CASSLRPSPLGEQFF
TGTGCCAGCAGCTTAAGGCCTAGCCCCTTGGGTGAGCAGTTCTTC